The 28 T cell receptor beta chains given below trace back to one sample, sequenced in a study of cytomegalovirus exposure and HLA in healthy donors. The PCR contained 60 Vbeta and 13 Jbeta primers. The repertoire was sequenced with immunoSEQ multiplex PCR; TCRdb's copy has only in-frame clones and lacks some. The data hold approximately 140,000 clones, with about 64% observed a single time. Sequenced input: PBMCs. The receptor source for this set is a woman in her sixties or seventies in good health and CMV-seropositive.

The CDR3: CASSPSDRVSNEQFF. The CDR3 bases are TGTGCCAGCAGTCCATCCGACAGGGTAAGCAATGAGCAGTTCTTC. The rearrangement joins TRBV27 to TRBJ2-1; 7 positions agree with TRBD1. With 5 bases clipped from V and 6 bases from J, the junction kept 10 bases outside the gene matches. Germline values: CDR1 MNHEY, CDR2 SMNVEV (reference sequence). The CDR3 consists of 15 residues.

CDR3 DNA: TGTGCCAGCAGCTTAGACGGGAGGACTTACGAGCAGTACTTC. It is translated as CASSLDGRTYEQYF. The rearrangement links TRBV7-9 to TRBJ2-7, with 7 nucleotides matching TRBD2. Unmatched junction bases numbered 4, after V lost 1 base and J lost 4 bases. Germline V lookup: CDR1 SEHNR, CDR2 FQNEAQ (reference sequence). The CDR3 length is 14 residues.

This clone was seen more than once but under ten times. V gene TRBV6-1 combines with J gene TRBJ1-1, with D tentatively TRBD1 (6 bases). V lost 3 bases and J 2 bases, leaving 19 bases between the germline ends. The length of the CDR3 is 17 residues. Germline V gene data show CDR1 as MNHNS and CDR2 as SASEGT. The CDR3 loop is CASSDPRFDRTNTEAFF. The CDR3 DNA is TGTGCCAGCAGTGACCCTCGGTTCGACAGGACCAACACTGAAGCTTTCTTT.

The chain couples TRBV5-1 to TRBJ2-3; 10 bases align to TRBD2. Per the germline V gene, CDR1 is SGHRS and CDR2 is YFSETQ. Unmatched junction bases numbered 14, after V lost 3 bases and J lost 4 bases. The CDR3 contains 18 residues. Here the CDR3 DNA reads TGCGCCAGCAGCTCGAACCGTCTAGCGGGAGTAGGAGCAGATACGCAGTATTTT. This sequence encodes CASSSNRLAGVGADTQYF.

This chain links TRBV6-5 with TRBJ2-7; D perhaps matches TRBD1 (7 bases). Trimming shortened V by 0 bases and J by 7 bases, and 13 bases separated the two germline ends. This CDR3 region has 14 residues. Per the germline V gene, CDR1 is MNHEY and CDR2 is SVGAGI. The CDR3 here is CASSYSEGAREQYF. CDR3 nucleotide sequence: TGTGCCAGCAGTTACTCGGAGGGGGCGCGAGAGCAGTACTTC.

V gene TRBV4-3 combines with J gene TRBJ1-2, with D hard to call. The V and J ends lost 1 base and 1 base respectively, with 19 bases between them. CDR1 is LGHNA and CDR2 is YSLEER in the germline V gene. The CDR3 is made up of 18 amino acids. This CDR3 reads CASSQGTPDPPFNYGYTF. CDR3 in DNA: TGCGCCAGCAGCCAAGGAACGCCAGATCCTCCTTTTAACTATGGCTACACCTTC.

V is TRBV9 and J is TRBJ1-2, with a tentative D call TRBD1 (5 bases). V lost 3 bases to trimming and J lost 4 bases, with 16 bases between them. The CDR3 has 15 amino acids. Germline values: CDR1 SGDLS, CDR2 YYNGEE. The CDR3 protein is CASSAADTTSYGYTF. In DNA, the CDR3 is TGTGCCAGCAGCGCTGCGGACACCACCTCCTATGGCTACACCTTC.

The CDR3 DNA follows: TGTGCCAGCAGTTTCACAGGAGACTCTGGAAACACCATATATTTT. Encoded protein: CASSFTGDSGNTIYF. This chain uses TRBV6-5 with TRBJ1-3, with D tentatively TRBD1 (5 bases). The CDR3 totals 15 residues. With 4 bases removed from V and 0 bases from J, the gap between germline ends came to 10 bases. Germline-derived CDR1 and CDR2 are MNHEY and SVGAGI.

The J gene is TRBJ2-5, the V gene TRBV7-8, with TRBD1 matching 7 bases. With 5 bases clipped from V and 5 bases from J, the junction kept 8 bases outside the gene matches. The germline V gene has CDR1 SGHVS and CDR2 FQNEAQ. The CDR3 is 14 residues long. The DNA of the CDR3 is TGTGCCAGCAGCACCTCGACAGGGTTGGAGACCCAGTACTTC. Protein: CASSTSTGLETQYF.

V usage is TRBV5-6 and J usage is TRBJ1-1; possible D gene TRBD1, 5 bases. Germline V gene data show CDR1 as SGHDT and CDR2 as YYEEEE. CDR3 length equals 14 residues. V gave up 0 bases and J gave up 1 base, with 7 bases separating them. The CDR3: CASSLAGGNTEAFF. The DNA of the CDR3 is TGTGCCAGCAGCTTGGCGGGGGGGAACACTGAAGCTTTCTTT.

The chain uses TRBV5-1 and TRBJ2-3; 8 positions agree with TRBD2. The length of the CDR3 is 16 residues. V gave up 4 bases and J gave up 1 base; unmatched junction bases: 8. CDR1 is SGHRS and CDR2 is YFSETQ in the germline V gene. CDR3 DNA: TGCGCCAGCAGCGTCCCCTCAGCGGGGGGCACAGATACGCAGTATTTT. Translating it yields CASSVPSAGGTDTQYF.

The rearrangement joins TRBV11-2 to TRBJ2-5, with 7 bases matching TRBD1. The CDR3 spans 14 residues. V shed 5 bases, J shed 8 bases, and the junction held 11 bases outside the gene matches. Germline CDR1 and CDR2: SGHAT and FQNNGV. CDR3 sequence (DNA): TGTGCCAGCAGCCCACAGGGGATCCCAGGAACCCAGTACTTC. Residues: CASSPQGIPGTQYF.

V gene TRBV6-6 combines with J gene TRBJ1-2; D call uncertain. The CDR3 is made up of 11 amino acids. The germline V gene encodes CDR1 MNHNY and CDR2 SVGAGI (reference sequence). V lost 9 bases and J 1 base, leaving 6 bases between the germline ends. In DNA, the CDR3 is TGTGCCAGTTCATTTAACTATGGCTACACCTTC. Its protein product is CASSFNYGYTF.

This clone appeared once. The rearrangement uses TRBV15 and TRBJ1-4; 11 positions match TRBD1. The germline V gene has CDR1 LNHNV and CDR2 YYDKDF (reference sequence). V shed 5 bases, J shed 7 bases, and the junction held 6 bases outside the gene matches. CDR3 length equals 15 residues. CDR3 DNA: TGTGCCACCAGCTTAGGGGACAGGGGGGGTGAAAAACTGTTTTTT. This sequence encodes CATSLGDRGGEKLFF.

This chain connects TRBV7-3 to TRBJ2-3, with 8 bases that match TRBD2. V gave up 2 bases and J gave up 4 bases; unmatched junction bases: 2. The length of the CDR3 is 14 residues. The germline CDR1 and CDR2 sequences are SGHTA and FQGTGA. The CDR3 region is CASSLGLASDTQYF. CDR3 in DNA: TGTGCCAGCAGCTTAGGACTAGCTTCAGATACGCAGTATTTT. Full variable domain (rest looked up from reference TRBV7-3 and TRBJ2-3): GAGVSQTPSNKVTEKGKYVELRCDPISGHTALYWYRQSLGQGPEFLIYFQGTGAADDSGLPNDRFFAVRPEGSVSTLKIQRTERGDSAVYLCASSLGLASDTQYFGPGTRLTVL.

V is TRBV7-9 and J is TRBJ1-2; D uncertain. V lost 5 bases and J 1 base, leaving 8 bases between the germline ends. The CDR3 length is 13 residues. Per the germline V gene, CDR1 is SEHNR and CDR2 is FQNEAQ (reference sequence). Here the CDR3 reads CASSERVNYGYTF. The DNA of the CDR3 is TGTGCCAGCAGCGAGAGAGTTAACTATGGCTACACCTTC.

This clone was detected a few times. The genes are TRBV29-1 and TRBJ1-5, with D unresolved. Trimming took off 3 bases at V and 5 bases at J, with 11 bases between the two ends. Germline CDR1 reads SQVTM; CDR2 reads ANQGSEA. This CDR3 comprises 13 residues. As DNA, the CDR3 is TGCAGCGTTGATCCTGGAGGCGATCAGCCCCAGCATTTT. This encodes CSVDPGGDQPQHF. Drawing the rest from reference TRBV29-1 and TRBJ1-5, the complete variable domain is SAVISQKPSRDICQRGTSLTIQCQVDSQVTMMFWYRQQPGQSLTLIATANQGSEATYESGFVIDKFPISRPNLTFSTLTVSNMSPEDSSIYLCSVDPGGDQPQHFGDGTRLSIL.

The chain is built from TRBV15 and TRBJ2-3, with 14 nucleotides matching TRBD2. The CDR3 contains 16 residues. V lost 11 bases, J lost 9 bases, and 16 bases stayed unmatched. The germline V gene encodes CDR1 LNHNV and CDR2 YYDKDF (reference sequence). CDR3 nucleotides: TGTGCCCCCCACCCCGGGACTAGCGGGAGTGGAAAGACGCAGTATTTT. This gives the protein CAPHPGTSGSGKTQYF.

V and J are TRBV7-9 and TRBJ2-1; the match to TRBD2 covers 10 bases. Germline CDR1 and CDR2: SEHNR and FQNEAQ (reference sequence). V was clipped by 3 bases and J by 5 bases; unmatched bases: 4. CDR3 length equals 15 residues. CDR3: CASSFLAGADNEQFF. The CDR3 coding sequence is TGTGCCAGCAGCTTTCTAGCGGGAGCCGACAATGAGCAGTTCTTC.

V usage is TRBV10-2 and J usage is TRBJ2-5; maybe TRBD2 (5 bases). Germline V gives CDR1 WSHSY, CDR2 SAAADI. Trimming removed 3 bases at V and 5 bases at J, with 16 bases between. The CDR3 sequence is 15 residues long. The CDR3 bases are TGCGCCAGCAGTGAAACTCGAACTAGTTACGAGACCCAGTACTTC. Its translation is CASSETRTSYETQYF.

This chain links TRBV5-6 with TRBJ1-4; 9 bases line up with TRBD1. This CDR3 comprises 15 residues. Unmatched junction bases numbered 8, after V lost 3 bases and J lost 8 bases. Germline lookup yields CDR1 SGHDT and CDR2 YYEEEE. The DNA for the CDR3 is TGTGCCAGCAGCTCACCGACAGGGGGAGGGGAAAAACTGTTTTTT. Amino acid sequence: CASSSPTGGGEKLFF.

The chain carries TRBV10-1 and TRBJ2-2; 9 bases are shared with TRBD2. CDR1 WNHNN and CDR2 SYGVQD come from the germline V gene (reference sequence). The CDR3 has 13 residues. Trimming cost V 8 bases and J 7 bases; bases outside gene matches: 5. CDR3 bases: TGCGCCAGCGCTAGCGGGATAGACGGGGAGCTGTTTTTT. The encoded protein is CASASGIDGELFF.

Worth noting for this clone: The final CDR3 position lacks the conserved phenylalanine or tryptophan, pointing to a likely read error. No DNA is shown, since the ends of the CDR3 on it are uncertain; the CDR3 is the one TCRdb lists. The rearrangement joins TRBV1 to TRBJ2-4; the DNA was not used to check the table's D call, TRBD2. TRBV1 is deemed a pseudogene. The CDR3 sequence runs 13 residues, both termini included. The CDR3 loop is CTSSLPTGREAQS.

The genes are TRBV27 and TRBJ2-1; tentatively, D is TRBD1 (6 bases). CDR3 size: 14 residues. The germline V and J ends were trimmed by 2 bases and 3 bases, with 8 bases remaining between them. CDR1 is MNHEY and CDR2 is SMNVEV in the germline V gene (reference sequence). DNA for the CDR3: TGTGCCAGCAGTTTACCAGGGGACTACAATGAGCAGTTCTTC. Translation: CASSLPGDYNEQFF.

This chain joins TRBV11-2 and TRBJ2-1; 11 nucleotides agree with TRBD2. CDR1 is SGHAT and CDR2 is FQNNGV in the germline V gene. Losses at the gene ends were 6 bases for V and 3 bases for J; bases not matched to a gene: 7. The CDR3 has 16 residues. The CDR3 reads CASRPGTSGFYNEQFF. The CDR3 nucleotides read TGTGCCAGCAGACCCGGGACTAGCGGCTTCTACAATGAGCAGTTCTTC. The complete variable domain, with remaining parts taken from reference TRBV11-2 and TRBJ2-1, reads EAGVAQSPRYKIIEKRQSVAFWCNPISGHATLYWYQQILGQGPKLLIQFQNNGVVDDSQLPKDRFSAERLKGVDSTLKIQPAKLEDSAVYLCASRPGTSGFYNEQFFGPGTRLTVL.

The chain has TRBV27 and TRBJ1-1; D gene ambiguous. The CDR3 is made up of 17 amino acids. Looked up from germline, CDR1 is MNHEY and CDR2 is SMNVEV (reference sequence). Trimming removed 3 bases from V and 2 bases from J, with 19 bases in between. CDR3 DNA sequence: TGTGCCAGCAGTTTTCCCCGGGTCTCCGAGAACAACACTGAAGCTTTCTTT. Its translation: CASSFPRVSENNTEAFF.

On this clone itself: A read error may produce the germline difference seen at one junction end. The chain combines TRBV7-7 with TRBJ2-1; D is possibly TRBD1 (8 bases). The length of the CDR3 is 15 residues. Germline V gene data show CDR1 as SSHAT and CDR2 as FNYEAQ (reference sequence). The CDR3 bases are TGTGCTAGCAGCCACGGGGGGACAGGTGGTAATGAGCAGTTCTTC. It yields the protein CASSHGGTGGNEQFF.

This clone has more than one count but fewer than ten. The chain carries TRBV6-1 and TRBJ2-1; TRBD1 aligns across 7 bases. Germline values: CDR1 MNHNS, CDR2 SASEGT. The V and J ends lost 7 bases and 4 bases, in that order; junction bases with no gene match: 7. The CDR3 spans 14 residues. The CDR3 protein is CASNPDRWYNEQFF. As DNA, the CDR3 is TGTGCCAGCAACCCGGACAGGTGGTACAATGAGCAGTTCTTC.